These T cell receptor beta chains were read from a single sample in a study of shared clonotypes between healthy human individuals. Some clones are missing from TCRdb's copy, which holds only in-frame ones; the method was immunoSEQ multiplex PCR. The sample records about 1 million clones, about 75% being singletons. Sequencing was performed on memory CD4+ T cells sorted from blood. These receptors all come from a man aged 18 to 29 in good health. Each CDR3 is given with its conserved first and last residue. Fields, in order: J gene, clone size, D gene, V gene, CDR3 protein, CDR3 DNA. The D gene is left open where the match is weak. The size field is filled for only some rows; it gives once, few, many or a size class.

j_call: TRBJ1-2; clone_size: .; d_call: TRBD1; v_call: TRBV19; cdr3_aa: CASSIGTGNLYGYTF; cdr3_nt: TGTGCCAGTAGTATAGGGACAGGGAATCTTTATGGCTACACCTTC
j_call: TRBJ2-7; clone_size: .; d_call: .; v_call: TRBV2; cdr3_aa: CATTVDVGEQYF; cdr3_nt: TGTGCCACCACTGTGGACGTGGGCGAGCAGTACTTC
j_call: TRBJ1-1; clone_size: .; d_call: .; v_call: TRBV6-1; cdr3_aa: CASSMLGPGEGRAFF; cdr3_nt: TGTGCCAGCAGCATGCTGGGACCGGGCGAGGGTCGAGCTTTCTTT
j_call: TRBJ2-7; clone_size: .; d_call: .; v_call: TRBV7-2; cdr3_aa: CASSPSSYEQYF; cdr3_nt: TGTGCCAGCAGCCCTAGCTCCTACGAGCAGTACTTC
j_call: TRBJ2-3; clone_size: .; d_call: .; v_call: TRBV19; cdr3_aa: CASSPRGKGATDTQYF; cdr3_nt: TGTGCCAGTAGTCCACGGGGGAAGGGGGCTACAGATACGCAGTATTTT
j_call: TRBJ2-3; clone_size: .; d_call: TRBD1; v_call: TRBV12-5; cdr3_aa: CASGSGQGSDTQYF; cdr3_nt: TGTGCTAGTGGTTCAGGACAGGGGTCAGATACGCAGTATTTT
j_call: TRBJ2-5; clone_size: .; d_call: TRBD2; v_call: TRBV7-2; cdr3_aa: CASSLSGRVEETQYF; cdr3_nt: TGTGCCAGCAGCTTATCGGGGAGGGTGGAAGAGACCCAGTACTTC
j_call: TRBJ2-1; clone_size: .; d_call: .; v_call: TRBV7-2; cdr3_aa: CASSPSTGYYNEQFF; cdr3_nt: TGTGCCAGCAGCCCCTCAACGGGATACTACAATGAGCAGTTCTTC
j_call: TRBJ2-7; clone_size: few; d_call: TRBD1; v_call: TRBV7-2; cdr3_aa: CASTLGTGGAEQYF; cdr3_nt: TGTGCCAGCACCCTCGGGACAGGGGGCGCCGAGCAGTACTTC
j_call: TRBJ1-4; clone_size: .; d_call: TRBD1; v_call: TRBV5-1; cdr3_aa: CASSLGQGKTTNEKLFF; cdr3_nt: TGCGCCAGCAGCTTGGGACAGGGGAAAACAACTAATGAAAAACTGTTTTTT
j_call: TRBJ2-1; clone_size: many; d_call: TRBD2; v_call: TRBV2; cdr3_aa: CASSETGGGAAEQFF; cdr3_nt: TGTGCCAGCAGTGAAACTGGCGGGGGGGCTGCTGAGCAGTTCTTC
j_call: TRBJ2-5; clone_size: .; d_call: .; v_call: TRBV10-3; cdr3_aa: CAISEGPLGETQYF; cdr3_nt: TGTGCCATCAGTGAGGGACCACTGGGAGAGACCCAGTACTTC
j_call: TRBJ1-1; clone_size: few; d_call: TRBD1; v_call: TRBV2; cdr3_aa: CASSLGQGALAFF; cdr3_nt: TGTGCCAGCAGCCTCGGACAGGGGGCGTTGGCTTTCTTT
j_call: TRBJ2-7; clone_size: .; d_call: .; v_call: TRBV6-1; cdr3_aa: CASSRLQTAYEQYF; cdr3_nt: TGTGCCAGCAGTAGACTCCAAACAGCCTACGAGCAGTACTTC
j_call: TRBJ1-4; clone_size: .; d_call: TRBD1; v_call: TRBV9; cdr3_aa: CASSAQGAGTNEKLFF; cdr3_nt: TGTGCCAGCAGCGCCCAGGGGGCTGGAACTAATGAAAAACTGTTTTTT
j_call: TRBJ2-1; clone_size: .; d_call: .; v_call: TRBV4-1; cdr3_aa: CASSQDGRDGAEQFF; cdr3_nt: TGCGCCAGCAGCCAAGATGGGCGGGATGGGGCTGAGCAGTTCTTC
j_call: TRBJ1-1; clone_size: few; d_call: .; v_call: TRBV11-2; cdr3_aa: CASSLVPGGWTEAFF; cdr3_nt: TGTGCCAGCAGCTTAGTTCCGGGAGGGTGGACTGAAGCTTTCTTT
j_call: TRBJ2-7; clone_size: .; d_call: .; v_call: TRBV6-5; cdr3_aa: CASSPTPYEQYF; cdr3_nt: TGTGCCAGCAGCCCGACTCCCTACGAGCAGTACTTC
j_call: TRBJ2-5; clone_size: .; d_call: TRBD1; v_call: TRBV2; cdr3_aa: CASKETGSLETQYF; cdr3_nt: TGTGCCAGCAAAGAGACAGGGAGTCTTGAGACCCAGTACTTC
j_call: TRBJ2-1; clone_size: few; d_call: TRBD2; v_call: TRBV11-2; cdr3_aa: CASSPSVAGAYDEQFF; cdr3_nt: TGTGCCAGCAGCCCGAGCGTCGCGGGAGCTTACGATGAGCAGTTCTTC
j_call: TRBJ2-7; clone_size: .; d_call: .; v_call: TRBV2; cdr3_aa: CASSRDSPSYEQYF; cdr3_nt: TGTGCCAGCTCTAGGGACTCACCATCCTACGAGCAGTACTTC
j_call: TRBJ2-2; clone_size: .; d_call: .; v_call: TRBV5-1; cdr3_aa: CASRANAGAGELFF; cdr3_nt: TGCGCCAGCAGGGCCAACGCAGGGGCCGGGGAGCTGTTTTTT
j_call: TRBJ1-1; clone_size: many; d_call: .; v_call: TRBV4-1; cdr3_aa: CASIHSKTTEAFF; cdr3_nt: TGCGCCAGCATCCACAGCAAGACCACTGAAGCTTTCTTT
j_call: TRBJ1-2; clone_size: .; d_call: .; v_call: TRBV28; cdr3_aa: CASQWSIYGYTF; cdr3_nt: TGTGCCAGCCAGTGGTCCATATATGGCTACACCTTC
j_call: TRBJ2-3; clone_size: .; d_call: .; v_call: TRBV5-1; cdr3_aa: CASRAGRTDTQYF; cdr3_nt: TGCGCCAGTAGGGCGGGGAGGACAGATACGCAGTATTTT
j_call: TRBJ1-5; clone_size: .; d_call: .; v_call: TRBV6-4; cdr3_aa: CASCPRVTKRSNQPQHF; cdr3_nt: TGTGCCAGCTGCCCCCGGGTCACGAAGAGGAGCAATCAGCCCCAGCATTTT
j_call: TRBJ2-5; clone_size: .; d_call: TRBD2; v_call: TRBV7-2; cdr3_aa: CASSQRGKAGGRGTQYF; cdr3_nt: TGTGCCAGCAGCCAAAGGGGAAAAGCGGGAGGGCGGGGGACCCAGTACTTC
j_call: TRBJ2-7; clone_size: few; d_call: .; v_call: TRBV19; cdr3_aa: CASSGPLAEQYF; cdr3_nt: TGTGCCAGTAGCGGCCCCCTGGCCGAGCAGTACTTC
j_call: TRBJ1-5; clone_size: .; d_call: .; v_call: TRBV19; cdr3_aa: CASSIRTSSSNQPQHF; cdr3_nt: TGTGCCAGTAGTATCCGGACATCGTCTAGCAATCAGCCCCAGCATTTT
j_call: TRBJ2-3; clone_size: .; d_call: .; v_call: TRBV9; cdr3_aa: CASSVGQGTDTQYF; cdr3_nt: TGTGCCAGCAGCGTAGGCCAGGGCACAGATACGCAGTATTTT
j_call: TRBJ2-7; clone_size: many; d_call: TRBD1; v_call: TRBV19; cdr3_aa: CASSIQQGTYEQYF; cdr3_nt: TGTGCCAGTAGTATCCAACAGGGGACCTACGAGCAGTACTTC
j_call: TRBJ2-7; clone_size: few; d_call: .; v_call: TRBV10-3; cdr3_aa: CATASDSYEQYF; cdr3_nt: TGTGCCACGGCTAGCGACTCCTACGAGCAGTACTTC